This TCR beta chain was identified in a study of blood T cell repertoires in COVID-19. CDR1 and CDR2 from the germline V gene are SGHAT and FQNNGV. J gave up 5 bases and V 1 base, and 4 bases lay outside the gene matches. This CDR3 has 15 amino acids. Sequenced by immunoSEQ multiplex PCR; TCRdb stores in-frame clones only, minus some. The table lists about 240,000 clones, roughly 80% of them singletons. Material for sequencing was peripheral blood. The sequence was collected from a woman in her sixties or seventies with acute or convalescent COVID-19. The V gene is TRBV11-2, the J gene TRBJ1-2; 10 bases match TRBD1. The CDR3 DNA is TGTGCCAGCAGCTTAGGTGGACAGGGGGGATATGGCTACACCTTC. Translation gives CASSLGGQGGYGYTF. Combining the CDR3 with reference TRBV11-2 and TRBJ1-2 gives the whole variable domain EAGVAQSPRYKIIEKRQSVAFWCNPISGHATLYWYQQILGQGPKLLIQFQNNGVVDDSQLPKDRFSAERLKGVDSTLKIQPAKLEDSAVYLCASSLGGQGGYGYTFGSGTRLTVV.